These 31 T cell receptor beta chains were sequenced from one sample in a study of cytomegalovirus exposure and HLA in healthy donors. PCR involved 60 Vbeta and 13 Jbeta primers. Profiling relied on immunoSEQ multiplex PCR, and the TCRdb table lists in-frame clones only, not all of them. The table has 110,000 to 150,000 clones, about 78% seen once; the top ten hold 3.9%. Sequencing was performed on PBMCs. These receptors all stem from a man younger than 35 in good health and CMV-seronegative.

The chain recombines TRBV28 with TRBJ2-5; D gene uncertain. The J call may be in error: the DNA end matches TRBJ2-7 better. In germline, CDR1 is MDHEN, CDR2 SYDVKM. This CDR3 is 14 amino acids long. The CDR3 sequence: CASSTPPAGGEQYF. Here the CDR3 DNA reads TGTGCCAGCAGTACACCCCCGGCTGGCGGCGAGCAGTACTTC.

This chain connects TRBV7-9 to TRBJ2-7; D possibly corresponds to TRBD2 (6 bases). The CDR3 totals 14 residues. Germline CDR1 reads SEHNR; CDR2 reads FQNEAQ (reference sequence). The V end was cut by 5 bases, the J end by 2 bases, with 13 bases between. The CDR3 sequence is CASSSLGGAYEQYF. CDR3 in DNA: TGTGCCAGCAGCAGTCTTGGCGGGGCCTACGAGCAGTACTTC.

The chain employs TRBV5-1 and TRBJ2-7, with 8 bases aligning to TRBD1. The CDR3 has 15 amino acids. Germline lookup yields CDR1 SGHRS and CDR2 YFSETQ. The junction had 8 bases not matched to a gene; V was cut back by 6 bases and J by 0 bases. The CDR3 spells CASTLTDRGSYEQYF. In DNA, the CDR3 is TGCGCCAGCACACTTACCGACAGGGGCTCCTACGAGCAGTACTTC.

The J gene is TRBJ2-2, the V gene TRBV2; a possible D gene is TRBD1 (7 bases). CDR1 is SNHLY, CDR2 FYNNEI, per germline. This CDR3 has 15 amino acids. Trimming shortened V by 2 bases and J by 4 bases, and 11 bases separated the two germline ends. CDR3 sequence reads: CASSERRDSTGELFF. CDR3 sequence (DNA): TGTGCCAGCAGTGAAAGGCGGGACAGCACCGGGGAGCTGTTTTTT.

The V call is TRBV29-1, the J call TRBJ2-5; D remains unclear. The end of the DNA aligns better with TRBJ2-7, so the J call may be wrong. The CDR3 totals 15 residues. Germline V lookup: CDR1 SQVTM, CDR2 ANQGSEA. The chain's CDR3 is CSVEGLGSLSYEQYF. As DNA, the CDR3 is TGCAGCGTTGAAGGCTTGGGCAGCCTCTCCTACGAGCAGTACTTC.

V usage is TRBV18 and J usage is TRBJ1-1; 9 nucleotides match TRBD1. Germline lookup yields CDR1 KGHSH and CDR2 LQKENI. V dropped 6 bases and J dropped 3; count of bases not matched to a gene: 8. This CDR3 is built from 15 residues. Here the CDR3 reads CASSLSTGGDTEAFF. CDR3 DNA: TGTGCCAGCTCGCTATCGACAGGGGGGGACACTGAAGCTTTCTTT.

The chain joins TRBV21-1 to TRBJ1-2; the tabulated D call, TRBD1, remains unverified against the DNA. TRBV21-1 is shown as a pseudogene. This CDR3 has 15 residues. In DNA form, the CDR3 reads TGTGCCAGCAGCAAAGAGGGGACAGGGGGCTCTGGCTACACCTTC. Amino acid sequence: CASSKEGTGGSGYTF.

CDR3 in amino acids: CASSLVGGTGRETQYF. CDR3 in DNA: TGCGCCAGCAGCTTGGTAGGCGGGACAGGGAGGGAGACCCAGTACTTC. This chain connects TRBV5-1 to TRBJ2-5; TRBD1 aligns across 9 bases. CDR3 length: 16 residues. Germline trimming cut 0 bases from V and 5 bases from J; bases unmatched to any gene: 8. Germline values: CDR1 SGHRS, CDR2 YFSETQ.

This chain connects TRBV5-6 to TRBJ2-7; TRBD1 matches 10 bases. CDR1 and CDR2 from the germline V gene are SGHDT and YYEEEE. There are 15 residues in the CDR3. V shed 3 bases, J shed 5 bases, and the junction held 8 bases outside the gene matches. CDR3 nucleotide sequence: TGTGCCAGCAGCTCAATTCCGGGACAGGGGAACGAGCAGTACTTC. Translated: CASSSIPGQGNEQYF.

This chain uses TRBV29-1 with TRBJ2-7; 10 bases map to TRBD1. With 1 base clipped from V and 6 bases from J, the junction kept 0 bases outside the gene matches. Germline-derived CDR1 and CDR2 are SQVTM and ANQGSEA. The CDR3 extends over 12 amino acids. CDR3 sequence (DNA): TGCAGCGTTGAAGGGACAGGGGGCGAGCAGTACTTC. Its translation: CSVEGTGGEQYF.

The V call is TRBV30, the J call TRBJ2-7; 7 bases are a match to TRBD1. V shed 4 bases, J shed 2 bases, and the junction held 2 bases outside the gene matches. The CDR3 sequence is 12 residues long. Looked up from germline, CDR1 is GTSNPN and CDR2 is SVGIG (reference sequence). The CDR3 loop reads CAWNRGAYEQYF. DNA for the CDR3: TGTGCCTGGAACAGGGGTGCCTACGAGCAGTACTTC. The entire variable domain, with the rest obtained from reference TRBV30 and TRBJ2-7, is as follows: SQTIHQWPATLVQPVGSPLSLECTVEGTSNPNLYWYRQAAGRGLQLLFYSVGIGQISSEVPQNLSASRPQDRQFILSSKKLLLSDSGFYLCAWNRGAYEQYFGPGTRLTVT.

The CDR3 nucleotides are TGCAGCGTTATCCTAGCGGGAGTTGATAATGAGCAGTTCTTC. This sequence encodes CSVILAGVDNEQFF. This chain connects TRBV29-1 to TRBJ2-1; 10 bases map to TRBD2. V gave up 5 bases and J gave up 7 bases; unmatched junction bases: 8. This CDR3 comprises 14 residues. Germline assignment: CDR1 SQVTM and CDR2 ANQGSEA.

This clone appeared a single time. Other DNA sequences of this sample code for an identical CDR3. The chain employs TRBV9 and TRBJ2-5; 7 positions agree with TRBD2. CDR3 length equals 13 residues. Germline V CDR1 and CDR2: SGDLS, YYNGEE. V shed 2 bases, J shed 5 bases, and the junction held 3 bases outside the gene matches. The CDR3 DNA reads TGTGCCAGCAGCGTGGGGGGGTGGGAGACCCAGTACTTC. Residues: CASSVGGWETQYF.

The genes are TRBV7-8 and TRBJ2-1; TRBD1 agrees at 7 bases. CDR1 and CDR2 from the germline V gene are SGHVS and FQNEAQ. There are 15 residues in the CDR3. The junction had 5 bases not matched to a gene; V was cut back by 4 bases and J by 2 bases. CDR3: CASSSRDSTYNEQFF. DNA of the CDR3: TGTGCCAGCAGCTCCCGGGACAGTACCTACAATGAGCAGTTCTTC.

The genes are TRBV25-1 and TRBJ2-5, with 7 nucleotides matching TRBD1. The CDR3 is made up of 15 amino acids. Germline loops: CDR1 MGHDK, CDR2 SYGVNS. V shed 2 bases and J 2 bases; nucleotides not matched to a gene: 5. CDR3 loop: CASSERKTGQETQYF. The CDR3 region has the DNA TGTGCCAGCAGTGAAAGAAAGACAGGGCAAGAGACCCAGTACTTC.

The chain uses TRBV19 and TRBJ1-5; 7 bases align to TRBD1. Per the germline V gene, CDR1 is LNHDA and CDR2 is SQIVND (reference sequence). The CDR3 runs 17 residues. The trim removed 6 bases at V and 0 bases at J, leaving 11 bases unmatched. The chain's CDR3 is CASSLGAQGLSNQPQHF. The DNA for the CDR3 is TGTGCCAGTAGCCTGGGAGCACAGGGGCTTAGCAATCAGCCCCAGCATTTT.

The rearrangement uses TRBV27 and TRBJ2-7, with 11 bases aligning to TRBD2. V lost 6 bases to trimming and J lost 5 bases; unmatched junction nucleotides: 6. This CDR3 is 14 amino acids long. Germline CDR1 reads MNHEY; CDR2 reads SMNVEV (reference sequence). CDR3: CASRNLAGGHEQYF. The DNA of the CDR3 is TGTGCCAGCAGAAACCTAGCGGGAGGCCACGAGCAGTACTTC.

This chain joins TRBV9 and TRBJ2-7, with D perhaps matching TRBD1 (6 bases). CDR1 is SGDLS, CDR2 YYNGEE, per germline. CDR3 size: 16 residues. The ends were cut back, 4 bases at V and 0 bases at J, with 17 bases in the middle. The CDR3 reads CASSPGQTLSSYEQYF. The CDR3 region has the DNA TGTGCCAGCAGCCCAGGACAGACCCTCTCCTCCTACGAGCAGTACTTC.

This rearrangement joins TRBV7-9 to TRBJ2-3, with 10 bases identical to TRBD1. Germline trimming cut 5 bases from V and 2 bases from J; bases unmatched to any gene: 13. CDR1 SEHNR and CDR2 FQNEAQ come from the germline V gene (reference sequence). This CDR3 has 18 amino acids. The CDR3 region is CASSPRQGALIFTDTQYF. The DNA of the CDR3 is TGTGCCAGCAGCCCGCGACAGGGGGCGCTTATCTTCACAGATACGCAGTATTTT.

The gene calls are TRBV11-3 and TRBJ2-3; 8 bases map to TRBD1. V shed 5 bases and J 3 bases; nucleotides not matched to a gene: 4. Germline CDR1 SGHNT, CDR2 YENEEA. This CDR3 has 14 residues. In nucleotides, the CDR3 is TGTGCCAGCAGCCCGGGACAGGCGACAGATACGCAGTATTTT. Translated: CASSPGQATDTQYF. The whole variable domain, remainder taken from reference TRBV11-3 and TRBJ2-3, is EAGVVQSPRYKIIEKKQPVAFWCNPISGHNTLYWYLQNLGQGPELLIRYENEEAVDDSQLPKDRFSAERLKGVDSTLKIQPAELGDSAVYLCASSPGQATDTQYFGPGTRLTVL.

The gene calls are TRBV18 and TRBJ2-1; TRBD1 is a possible D gene (5 bases). This CDR3 region has 17 residues. From germline, CDR1 is KGHSH and CDR2 LQKENI. V lost 1 base and J 1 base, leaving 14 bases between the germline ends. This CDR3 reads CASSPLGRERSYNEQFF. The CDR3 coding sequence is TGTGCCAGCTCACCACTGGGGCGCGAAAGGTCCTACAATGAGCAGTTCTTC. The full variable domain, completed using reference TRBV18 and TRBJ2-1, is NAGVMQNPRHLVRRRGQEARLRCSPMKGHSHVYWYRQLPEEGLKFMVYLQKENIIDESGMPKERFSAEFPKEGPSILRIQQVVRGDSAAYFCASSPLGRERSYNEQFFGPGTRLTVL.

The chain employs TRBV15 and TRBJ2-7, with D hard to call. In germline, CDR1 is LNHNV, CDR2 YYDKDF (reference sequence). This CDR3 comprises 16 residues. V was pared by 0 bases and J by 4 bases, with 16 bases between. Written as DNA, the CDR3 is TGTGCCACCAGCAGAGAAAGATCCGAACTCACTTACGAGCAGTACTTC. Translating gives CATSRERSELTYEQYF. The full variable domain, completed using reference TRBV15 and TRBJ2-7, is DAMVIQNPRYQVTQFGKPVTLSCSQTLNHNVMYWYQQKSSQAPKLLFHYYDKDFNNEADTPDNFQSRRPNTSFCFLDIRSPGLGDTAMYLCATSRERSELTYEQYFGPGTRLTVT.

The V and J genes are TRBV29-1 and TRBJ2-1; TRBD1 aligns across 7 bases. The germline gives CDR1 SQVTM, CDR2 ANQGSEA. V dropped 5 bases and J dropped 0; count of bases not matched to a gene: 4. This CDR3 is 14 amino acids long. CDR3 nucleotide sequence: TGCAGCGTTACAGGGGACGGCTCCTACAATGAGCAGTTCTTC. This gives the protein CSVTGDGSYNEQFF.

The chain employs TRBV5-1 and TRBJ2-1; possible D gene TRBD1, 6 bases. V lost 0 bases and J 0 bases, leaving 16 bases between the germline ends. Germline V CDR1 and CDR2: SGHRS, YFSETQ. CDR3 length: 18 amino acids. CDR3 amino acids: CASSLALDSALSYNEQFF. The CDR3 nucleotides are TGCGCCAGCAGCTTGGCCTTGGACAGCGCCCTCTCCTACAATGAGCAGTTCTTC.

The CDR3 protein is CASSLRPGGYHEQYF. The CDR3 nucleotides read TGTGCCAGCAGTTTACGGCCAGGGGGCTATCACGAGCAGTACTTC. J is TRBJ2-7 and V is TRBV27, with 8 bases aligning to TRBD1. With 2 bases clipped from V and 5 bases from J, the junction kept 8 bases outside the gene matches. CDR1 and CDR2 (germline): MNHEY, SMNVEV (reference sequence). The CDR3 runs 15 residues.

J is TRBJ1-5 and V is TRBV19; TRBD1 agrees at 9 bases. The CDR3 runs 15 residues. CDR1 and CDR2 (germline): LNHDA, SQIVND (reference sequence). V lost 4 bases, J lost 3 bases, and 4 bases stayed unmatched. The CDR3 sequence: CASSRGTGTNQPQHF. The CDR3 DNA reads as TGTGCCAGTAGTAGAGGGACAGGGACCAATCAGCCCCAGCATTTT.

The rearrangement joins TRBV4-1 to TRBJ1-6, with D perhaps TRBD1 (6 bases). The CDR3 is 14 residues long. Germline CDR1 reads MGHRA; CDR2 reads YSYEKL. Trimming pared 1 base from V and 8 bases from J, leaving 9 bases between. The CDR3 nucleotides read TGCGCCAGCAGCCAAGGCACAGGGCATTCACCCCTCCACTTT. Translated, it gives CASSQGTGHSPLHF.

The chain is built from TRBV9 and TRBJ1-2, with unresolved D. Trimming stripped 5 bases from V and 8 bases from J, with 10 bases between. The CDR3 contains 11 residues. Germline lookup yields CDR1 SGDLS and CDR2 YYNGEE. The CDR3 reads CASRGGGGYTF. The CDR3 region has the DNA TGTGCCAGCAGGGGAGGCGGAGGCTACACCTTC.

The chain couples TRBV19 to TRBJ2-1, with TRBD1 matching over 7 bases. This CDR3 region has 15 residues. Germline CDR1 LNHDA, CDR2 SQIVND (reference sequence). Trimming at V came to 7 bases and at J to 0 bases, leaving 6 bases not matched to a gene. The CDR3 DNA follows: TGTGCCAGTACTAAGGCAGGGGGCTCCTACAATGAGCAGTTCTTC. Amino acids: CASTKAGGSYNEQFF.

There are a few counts of this clone. The rearrangement links TRBV7-7 to TRBJ2-5; D possibly corresponds to TRBD1 (5 bases). Trimming pared 2 bases from V and 1 base from J, leaving 14 bases between. Germline-derived CDR1 and CDR2 are SSHAT and FNYEAQ (reference sequence). There are 16 residues in the CDR3. This CDR3 reads CASSLYWTPGQETQYF. As DNA, the CDR3 is TGTGCCAGCAGCTTATATTGGACACCAGGCCAAGAGACCCAGTACTTC.

This clone was seen a few times. The chain combines TRBV5-1 with TRBJ1-3; weak D call: TRBD1 (6 bases). The CDR3 contains 16 residues. V was trimmed by 0 bases and J by 0 bases, leaving 10 bases between them. Germline CDR1 and CDR2: SGHRS and YFSETQ. CDR3 bases: TGCGCCAGCAGCTTGGGGACAGTTGCCTCTGGAAACACCATATATTTT. Translating it yields CASSLGTVASGNTIYF.